This paragraph reports one T cell receptor (beta chain). Its antigen is undetermined. The data originate from a study of CXCR3-negative and CXCR3-positive naive CD8 T cells. Whole-study results and caveats: Cryopreservation partially decreased CXCR3 expression, and most assays used fresh PBMCs.

This CDR3 region has 14 residues. Germline V CDR1 and CDR2: SQVTM, ANQGSEA. 5' RACE that incorporated UMI labels was used to prepare the TRB cDNA libraries. TCRdb reprocessed the 5' RACE reads; each CDR3 protein has one entry and no DNA is given. Its table records some 39,000 distinct CDR3 sequences. The genes are TRBV29-1 and TRBJ2-1; TCRdb picks TRBD1, but there is no DNA to check that call. The sequence was collected from a human donor in good health. Some clones in this sample may be carry-over from other donors' samples. The sample consisted of naive CXCR3- CD8+ T cells from blood. Subset specified: CD45RO-CCR7+CD27+CD95- naive CD8+ T cells lacking CXCR3 (TNR3-). Here the CDR3 reads CSVRTPYSYNEQFF.